This TCR beta chain was recorded in a study of cytomegalovirus exposure and HLA in healthy donors. To note about this clone: What it recognizes is unknown.

The study sampled nominally healthy donors, though unrecorded immune exposures were likely. Overall study results and limits: The study labeled 170 or so TCR beta chains cytomegalovirus-associated. For most TCR beta V segments, an earlier analysis put the productive rate at about 87% or about 30% of the time.

The PCR was carried out with 60 Vbeta primers and 13 Jbeta primers. Using immunoSEQ multiplex PCR, the repertoire was profiled, and TCRdb retains in-frame clones only, with some absent. The table has 70,000 to 100,000 clones, around three fifths seen once. V lost 7 bases and J lost 0, with 12 bases in between. Germline values: CDR1 SQVTM, CDR2 ANQGSEA. CDR3 length: 13 residues. The sequenced sample consisted of PBMCs. This chain connects TRBV29-1 to TRBJ1-2; D gene uncertain. The receptor comes from a woman aged 50 to 65 in good health and CMV-seropositive. The CDR3 is CSAADGTNYGYTF. The CDR3 nucleotides read TGCAGCGCCGCGGACGGGACTAACTATGGCTACACCTTC.